Listed below are T cell receptor beta chains from one sample, sequenced in a study of blood T cell repertoires in COVID-19. TCRdb's table, derived via immunoSEQ multiplex PCR, lists solely in-frame clones and lacks some. The table has about 50,000 clones, roughly 90% seen once. The sample consisted of peripheral blood. Receptor source: a man older than 75 with active or convalescent COVID-19. The CDR3 runs from the conserved cysteine through the conserved F or W. A D gene is named only where the DNA matches it firmly. For some rows the clone size is stated as once, few or many, or as a class when expanded; others skip it.

abundance,d_gene,v_gene,j_gene,CDR3nt,CDR3aa
NA,NA,TRBV28,TRBJ2-5,TGTGCCAGCAGGCTACAGCGAGGAGGAGAGACCCAGTACTTC,CASRLQRGGETQYF
NA,NA,TRBV7-2,TRBJ2-1,TGTGCCAGCAGCCGGGACTTAATTCCCTCCAATGAGCAGTTCTTC,CASSRDLIPSNEQFF
NA,TRBD2,TRBV28,TRBJ2-1,TGTGCCAGCAGTTTGAGGATTATGGGGGGGGGATTTAATGAGCAGTTCTTC,CASSLRIMGGGFNEQFF
NA,TRBD1,TRBV6-5,TRBJ1-1,TGTGCCAGCCGTCAGACAGGGGGCGTCACTGAAGCTTTCTTT,CASRQTGGVTEAFF
NA,TRBD2,TRBV7-7,TRBJ2-2,TGTGCCAGCAGCCTGACTAGCGGGGGGACCGGCACCGGGGAGCTGTTTTTT,CASSLTSGGTGTGELFF
NA,NA,TRBV7-9,TRBJ2-3,TGTGCCAGCAGCCCCCGGCCGACAAGAAGCACAGATACGCAGTATTTT,CASSPRPTRSTDTQYF
NA,NA,TRBV4-3,TRBJ1-4,TGCGCCAGCAGCCAAGTGCGAGAAAAACTGTTTTTT,CASSQVREKLFF
NA,TRBD1,TRBV7-3,TRBJ1-3,TGTGCCAGCAGCCGCTTTCAACCAGGGACAGGGGGAAACACCATATATTTT,CASSRFQPGTGGNTIYF
NA,NA,TRBV6-1,TRBJ2-1,TGTGCCAGCAGTGAAACCCAGGCTGGCCTCAATGAGCAGTTCTTC,CASSETQAGLNEQFF
NA,TRBD1,TRBV4-3,TRBJ1-1,TGCGCCAGCAGCCGTACAGGGGACACTGAAGCTTTCTTT,CASSRTGDTEAFF
NA,NA,TRBV6-6,TRBJ2-7,TGTGCCAGCAGTTACTCGAGGCTAGATACCTACGAGCAGTACTTC,CASSYSRLDTYEQYF
NA,TRBD1,TRBV11-1,TRBJ2-7,TGTGCCAGCAGCTCGCGGACAGGGGGCTGGTACGAGCAGTACTTC,CASSSRTGGWYEQYF
NA,TRBD1,TRBV28,TRBJ1-4,TGTGCCAGCAGTGGAGGCCCGGGACAGGGTGAAAAACTGTTTTTT,CASSGGPGQGEKLFF
NA,TRBD1,TRBV7-8,TRBJ2-5,TGTGCCAGCAGCTCACAGGGACAGGACATCATGCAGACCCAGTACTTC,CASSSQGQDIMQTQYF
NA,TRBD1,TRBV30,TRBJ2-7,TGTGCCTGGAGTGTATTGGACAGGGATTTTCAGTACTTC,CAWSVLDRDFQYF
NA,TRBD1,TRBV5-4,TRBJ2-7,TGTGCCAGCAGCACCGGGACAGCGCTAAACTACGAGCAGTACTTC,CASSTGTALNYEQYF
once,TRBD2,TRBV18,TRBJ2-7,TGTGCCAGCTCGTCGACTAGCGGGGGGAACTACGAGCAGTACTTC,CASSSTSGGNYEQYF
few,NA,TRBV11-2,TRBJ2-7,TGTGCCAGCAGCTTAGATCGGAGGCTAGTGGGGGAGCAGTACTTC,CASSLDRRLVGEQYF
few,NA,TRBV5-1,TRBJ2-7,TGCGCCAGCAGCCCCGACCCCCACACAGGTTCCGAAGTCTACGAGCAGTACTTC,CASSPDPHTGSEVYEQYF
NA,NA,TRBV5-1,TRBJ1-1,TGCGCCAGCAGCTTGACAGAGAACACTGAAGCTTTCTTT,CASSLTENTEAFF
NA,NA,TRBV7-2,TRBJ1-2,TGTGCCAGCAGCTCCCCGGGGAACTATGGCTACACCTTC,CASSSPGNYGYTF
once,TRBD1,TRBV4-1,TRBJ1-2,TGCGCCAGCAGCCAGGAAACAGGGGGTCAGAATGGCTACACCTTC,CASSQETGGQNGYTF
few,NA,TRBV10-3,TRBJ1-2,TGTGCCATCAGTGACCGGCGGCAGGCGGCGGGCTCTGGCTACACCTTC,CAISDRRQAAGSGYTF
NA,NA,TRBV11-1,TRBJ1-2,TGTGCCAGCAGCTCTCGCGAGGGTTTAAACTATGGCTACACCTTC,CASSSREGLNYGYTF
NA,NA,TRBV5-1,TRBJ2-5,TGCGCCAGCAGTCGCCTCAGCGGCCAAGAGACCCAGTACTTC,CASSRLSGQETQYF
once,TRBD2,TRBV6-6,TRBJ2-5,TGTGCCAGCAGCTCTAGCGGGAACCAAGAGACCCAGTACTTC,CASSSSGNQETQYF
NA,NA,TRBV18,TRBJ2-5,TGTGCCAGCTCACCAGGGGGGTCGGACGAGACCCAGTACTTC,CASSPGGSDETQYF
NA,TRBD1,TRBV7-6,TRBJ1-2,TGTGCCAGCAGCCCGGCAGGGACAGGGGGTTTTAACTATGGCTACACCTTC,CASSPAGTGGFNYGYTF
NA,TRBD1,TRBV28,TRBJ1-6,TGTGCCAGCAGTTTCCGGGACAGGCAAAATTCACCCCTCCACTTT,CASSFRDRQNSPLHF
NA,TRBD1,TRBV7-3,TRBJ2-7,TGTGCCAGCCCCACCCAGGGACAGGGTTCCTACGAGCAGTACTTC,CASPTQGQGSYEQYF
NA,NA,TRBV24-1,TRBJ2-5,TGTGCCACCAGTGATTACCGGGAACACCAAGAGACCCAGTACTTC,CATSDYREHQETQYF
NA,NA,TRBV6-1,TRBJ2-3,TGTGCCAGCAGTGATTGGGCCACAGATACGCAGTATTTT,CASSDWATDTQYF
NA,NA,TRBV6-1,TRBJ1-2,TGTGCCAGCAGTGCTCAGGGAGGTTCCAGGGTCTATGGCTACACCTTC,CASSAQGGSRVYGYTF
once,TRBD2,TRBV11-1,TRBJ2-7,TGTGCCAGCAGCTCATATAGCGGGGCCTACGAGCAGTACTTC,CASSSYSGAYEQYF
NA,NA,TRBV9,TRBJ1-1,TGTGCCAGCGGCCGGGGGGTCGGCACTGAAGCTTTCTTT,CASGRGVGTEAFF
NA,TRBD1,TRBV19,TRBJ1-1,TGTGCCAGTAGTACCTACCGGGACAGGGCCCCCGGGGCGTCCACTGAAGCTTTCTTT,CASSTYRDRAPGASTEAFF
NA,NA,TRBV6-5,TRBJ2-7,TGTGCCAGCAGTAGGGACAAGTACTACGAGCAGTACTTC,CASSRDKYYEQYF